The subject of this entry is one TCR beta chain. The antigen is undetermined. The sample comes from a study of T cells expressing NK-cell markers. Study background: Underlying the TCR beta repertoires were sorted CD3+CD56+NKG2C+, CD3+CD56+NKG2C- and CD3+CD56-NKG2C+ T cells. Study-wide findings and caveats: The CD3+CD56-NKG2C+ fraction was also led by these clonotypes in a few donors.

No DNA is given; TCRdb re-called the 5' RACE reads and lists each CDR3 protein once. The sample table sets out 200,000 to 300,000 distinct CDR3 sequences. The germline gives CDR1 KGHDR, CDR2 SFDVKD. The CDR3 has 15 amino acids. V and J are TRBV24-1 and TRBJ2-2; TCRdb lists TRBD2, though no DNA is available to test this call. The sequenced sample consisted of blood T cells: a sorted CD56 or NKG2C T cell subset, CD4+ or CD8+ T cells, or bulk PBMC T cells (not recorded which). The TCR sequence derives from a young man in good health. The CDR3 is CAASVEGLDTGELFF.